This T cell receptor beta chain was sequenced during a study of cytomegalovirus exposure and HLA in healthy donors (TCRdb year 2017). Regarding the study in general: An earlier analysis of approximately 640 of the donors reported 250 to 300 Gb of sequence data and some 120 million unique TCR beta sequences from around 200 million T cells. Donor age, sex, ethnicity and CMV serostatus were collected together with the repertoire data. About five DR-DQ haplotypes were treated as single units for association and clustering because of strong linkage in the cohort. In a later analysis, previously published TCR beta repertoires from more than 500 donors were re-analyzed and high-resolution HLA genotyping was added so that TCR occurrence patterns could be studied. In addition to the first cohort of 500 to 850 subjects, a separate validation cohort of around 110 different subjects was used. To decide whether each TCR beta V gene segment behaved as functional or pseudogenic, an earlier analysis of approximately 590 of the donors relied on high-throughput TCR beta sequencing. Approximately 300 gigabases of sequencing data and around 87 million unique TCR sequences were included in an early release covering about 700 HLA-typed donors. The study profiled the T cell repertoires of about 720 subjects by immunosequencing and related them to cytomegalovirus serostatus. Typing coverage varied by locus: about 620-630 donors for A, B, C, DRB1 and DQB1; roughly 510 for DQA1; nearly 610 for DPA1; some 470 for DPB1. Among the roughly 390 genotyped donors, around 81% belonged to the genetic ancestry cluster associated with self-reported Caucasian donors. Class I and class II HLA loci were covered by the typing at four-digit resolution. Genome-wide SNP genotypes for about 55% of the 666 donors were used in a later genetic analysis, which treated that subset as a discovery cohort. The study was designed to test whether signatures of past pathogen exposure could be identified by cataloging public T cell receptors. Among roughly 400 genotyped donors of the cohort, an average of roughly 230,000 unique TCR beta nucleotide sequences was sequenced per donor, of which about 19% were non-productive. To predict cytomegalovirus infection status, the study brought together high-throughput TCR immunosequencing, statistical association of individual TCRs with disease status, and machine learning. All discovery cohort repertoires had been generated using a single sequencing platform. The later analysis used no new phenotypic data to find candidate immune exposures, relying instead on TCR beta sequences and their occurrence across donors. Study-wide findings and limitations: In a later genetic analysis, a missense DCLRE1C variant was associated with V-gene and J-gene trimming of TCR beta chains, and the association was replicated in an independent cohort. Because the 87-base-pair reads could not distinguish some IMGT-functional V segments, including TRBV6-2 and TRBV6-3, those segments were excluded. Linkage disequilibrium might explain the correlated functional status among segregating V segments, but an unknown experimental factor could not be ruled out. In a later analysis, several top co-occurrence clusters were reported to appear linked to parvovirus B19, influenza, CMV and Epstein-Barr virus. A further reported finding was that TCR beta sequences accurately predicted the HLA-A and HLA-B alleles for most subjects in the first cohort. According to the authors, the approach could potentially be generalized to other disease states and immunological phenotypes. Roughly uniform sequencing depth across donors was assumed in presence/absence analyses, although this assumption may not hold. A cluster of highly shared sequence variants was judged likely to be a technical artifact of the sequencing pipeline. The only immune exposure information available for the cohort was CMV serostatus. Strong co-occurrence of HLA alleles, especially DR and DQ, made assigning TCR associations to individual alleles difficult. In this cohort, only TCR beta chains were sequenced, and detectable features were limited by the absence of alpha or paired-chain data. A later analysis found that most CMV-associated TCR beta chains appeared HLA-restricted, with HLA associations seemingly driven largely by CMV exposure. HLA typing was unavailable for some donors at each locus, so association tests used only the typed subset. About 17 rarely observed V segments, including chromosome 9 orphons, were excluded from the earlier analysis of some 590 of the donors because counts were too low. The study listed 150 to 200 TCR beta chains as associated with cytomegalovirus. The classifier was reported to diagnose cytomegalovirus status with high specificity and sensitivity in both the original cohort and the validation cohort. Most TCR sequences were observed very rarely across donors, whereas some public TCRs were present in many individuals. In a later analysis, HLA-associated TCR beta chains were found to be more clonally expanded and to have lower generation probabilities than equally common non-associated chains. According to a later genetic analysis, donors in an Asian-associated ancestry cluster had fewer N-insertions in productive TCRs than the roughly 660-donor mean. In a later analysis, the rate of TCR association differed among HLA loci, with DRB1 alleles having the most associated TCRs and HLA-C alleles having the fewest. In vitro tests confirmed that a few of the cytomegalovirus-associated TCR beta chains recognize cytomegalovirus antigens. In a later analysis, 15,000 to 20,000 TCR beta sequences were associated with specific HLA alleles at a false discovery rate of 0.05. In an earlier analysis of some 500 of the donors, most TCR beta V segments were observed in productive rearrangements about 87% or about 30% of the time, broadly matching IMGT annotations.

The cohort consisted of hundreds of healthy bone marrow donors. All cohort members were sampled while nominally healthy, although unrecorded immune exposures were likely present. The donor was CMV seropositive and was included in the group of around 300 seropositive cohort members. Every donor gave a peripheral blood sample, and the peripheral blood mononuclear cells from that sample were used for TCR beta sequencing. The Qiagen DNeasy Blood Extraction Kit was used to extract genomic DNA from the blood cell samples. From the germline V gene, CDR1 is SNHLY and CDR2 is FYNNEI. Measured from the cysteine to the phenylalanine, the CDR3 is 13 residues long. Of all the DNA, just the CDR3 is kept, 39 bases in frame from base 1. The junction shows trimming of 6 bases on V and 2 bases on J, plus 10 bases between the germline ends. Library construction relied on the immunoSEQ multiplex PCR assay. The multiplex PCR relied on a mix of 60 forward primers for TCR Vbeta segments and 13 reverse primers for TCR Jbeta segments. A multiplex PCR assay on genomic DNA amplified the CDR3 region of rearranged TCR beta genes. On the Illumina HiSeq System, the amplified TCR beta libraries were sequenced as 87-base-pair reads. In the original analysis: Across the 700 or so repertoires, a later analysis counted roughly 77 million unique TCR beta chains, some 11 million of which were shared by at least two donors. A nearest-neighbor algorithm error-corrected the raw reads and collapsed the reads into unique sequences, merging closely related sequences to remove PCR and sequencing errors. V, D and J gene segments were assigned by aligning CDR3 sequences to IMGT reference sequences. Each retained sequence needed at least a six-nucleotide match to both a V gene segment and a J gene segment. Rearrangements were classified as productive when the CDR3 lacked stop codons and remained in frame with V and J, and all other rearrangements were classified as non-productive. Following IMGT convention, CDR3 was defined as the stretch from the second conserved V-encoded cysteine to the conserved J-encoded phenylalanine. The earlier analysis of around 640 of the donors excluded sequences that lacked an unambiguous match to a single V gene segment. In an earlier analysis of some 590 of the donors, V segments were called functional above 56.7% productive rearrangements and were called segregating when the between-donor standard deviation exceeded 5%. To diagnose cytomegalovirus status from the catalog of TCR beta chain sequences, a statistical classification framework was built. In a later analysis, V and J genes were assigned by comparing TCR nucleotide sequences against IMGT/GENE-DB human TR gene sequences. Using the TCRdist pipeline, a later analysis assigned CDR3 sequences along with most-parsimonious VDJ recombination scenarios. In a later analysis, each TCR beta chain was defined by its CDR3 amino acid sequence together with its V-gene family, and reads lacking a unique V-gene family were excluded. In a later analysis, several hundred highly shared, low-generation-probability nucleotide sequences were removed to address suspected cross-contamination and a sequencing artifact. In a later analysis, a clonal expansion index was calculated for each public chain from normalized within-repertoire ranks of inferred template counts. A later analysis computed generation probabilities with a VDJ recombination model fitted to out-of-frame rearrangements, and checked the results against IGoR. In a later analysis, TCR-TCR, TCR-HLA and TCR-CMV co-occurrence was scored with hypergeometric tests, and a repertoire-size bias correction was applied to TCR pairs. A later analysis estimated false discovery rates by permuting HLA or CMV assignments 20 times. In a later analysis, co-occurring TCRs were grouped with DBSCAN, and TCRdist sequence similarity was added when clustering was performed within HLA-allele-positive subsets. Repertoires with fewer than 30,000 or more than 120,000 public chains, plus five repertoires with anomalous nucleotide sharing, were excluded from co-occurrence clustering. The clones in this table, taken by TCRdb from immuneACCESS, are in-frame only. Not every clone is retained; where verified, under half of the shortfall comes from an unresolved V gene, and the cause of the rest is unknown. For V, J and clone size, that table is used; D and trimming come from the DNA. The sample contains 160,000 or so clones, 75% to 85% of them found a single time. Roughly 4.5% of the sample is held by the ten biggest clonotypes.

This clone was detected only a few times. There is no known antigen for this receptor. No base quality information exists; no much larger clone differs at one position. Sequenced: PBMCs. This clonotype was obtained from a woman aged 18-29 years in good health and CMV-seropositive. The sequence is built from TRBV2 and TRBJ1-1; the D segment could be TRBD1, given 6 matching bases. CDR3 reads: CASSSDSNTEAFF. In nucleotides, the sequence is TGTGCCAGCAGCTCGGACAGTAACACTGAAGCTTTCTTT.